This entry lists 10 T cell receptor beta chains sequenced from one sample in a study of shared clonotypes between healthy human individuals (dated by TCRdb to about 2020). Library method: the immunoSEQ multiplex PCR assay. This is the immuneACCESS table as TCRdb keeps it, with only in-frame sequences that have V and J called. A part of the clones is gone; compared with another copy, unresolved V genes explain less than half, and the rest is unexplained. The sample profile shows hundreds of thousands of clones; around three quarters of them were found once. Of the sample, 1.5% to 2% falls within the top ten clones. Material for sequencing was memory CD4+ T cells sorted from blood. In light of the paper, this sample's cell subset or site label describes: CD45RA-negative fraction. The receptors stem from a woman aged 25 to 39 in good health.

The V gene is TRBV29-1, the J gene TRBJ2-7, with D perhaps TRBD1 (5 bases). Looked up from germline, CDR1 is SQVTM and CDR2 is ANQGSEA. V dropped 2 bases and J dropped 3 bases, with 11 bases sitting between them. The CDR3 spans 13 residues. The CDR3 DNA sequence: TGCAGCGTTGAAAGTAGGCAGGGCTACGAGCAGTACTTC. Encoded protein: CSVESRQGYEQYF.

This rearrangement joins TRBV11-2 to TRBJ1-5, with D maybe TRBD1 (5 bases). Trimming took off 0 bases at V and 2 bases at J, with 8 bases between the two ends. This CDR3 contains 15 residues. CDR1 SGHAT and CDR2 FQNNGV come from the germline V gene. The CDR3 DNA is TGTGCCAGCAGCTTAGATATGGGGGGCAATCAGCCCCAGCATTTT. Its translation is CASSLDMGGNQPQHF. Filled out from reference TRBV11-2 and TRBJ1-5, the complete variable domain reads EAGVAQSPRYKIIEKRQSVAFWCNPISGHATLYWYQQILGQGPKLLIQFQNNGVVDDSQLPKDRFSAERLKGVDSTLKIQPAKLEDSAVYLCASSLDMGGNQPQHFGDGTRLSIL.

This chain uses TRBV6-5 with TRBJ2-7; 8 bases line up with TRBD2. Per germline, CDR1 MNHEY and CDR2 SVGAGI. V shed 5 bases and J 5 bases; nucleotides not matched to a gene: 8. This CDR3 spans 14 amino acids. The CDR3 sequence is CASSGTRGFHEQYF. As DNA, the CDR3 is TGTGCCAGCAGTGGGACTAGGGGGTTCCACGAGCAGTACTTC.

This clone appeared a single time. The J gene is TRBJ2-7, the V gene TRBV5-4; D may be TRBD2 (5 bases). The ends were cut back, 2 bases at V and 6 bases at J, with 12 bases in the middle. Germline V gene lookup returns CDR1 SGHNT and CDR2 YYREEE (reference sequence). CDR3 length equals 13 residues. DNA for the CDR3: TGTGCCAGCAGCTTCGGGGTGGTTGCCGAGCAGTACTTC. It yields the protein CASSFGVVAEQYF.

The J gene is TRBJ1-5, the V gene TRBV2; the match to TRBD1 covers 11 bases. The CDR3 length is 14 residues. The germline CDR1 and CDR2 sequences are SNHLY and FYNNEI. Trimming took 8 bases from V and 6 from J; bases not matched to a gene: 6. CDR3 bases: TGTGCCAGCTCCGGACAGGGGGCAAGTCAGCCCCAGCATTTT. It is translated as CASSGQGASQPQHF. Full variable domain (remainder filled in from reference TRBV2 and TRBJ1-5): EPEVTQTPSHQVTQMGQEVILRCVPISNHLYFYWYRQILGQKVEFLVSFYNNEISEKSEIFDDQFSVERPDGSNFTLKIRSTKLEDSAMYFCASSGQGASQPQHFGDGTRLSIL.

V gene TRBV15 combines with J gene TRBJ2-3; TRBD2 matches at 12 bases. This CDR3 contains 16 residues. V lost 5 bases, J lost 4 bases, and 7 bases stayed unmatched. Per the germline V gene, CDR1 is LNHNV and CDR2 is YYDKDF (reference sequence). CDR3 nucleotides: TGTGCCACCAGCGGCGGACTAGCGGGAAGCGCAGATACGCAGTATTTT. Protein: CATSGGLAGSADTQYF. Supplemented by reference TRBV15 and TRBJ2-3, the full variable domain reads DAMVIQNPRYQVTQFGKPVTLSCSQTLNHNVMYWYQQKSSQAPKLLFHYYDKDFNNEADTPDNFQSRRPNTSFCFLDIRSPGLGDTAMYLCATSGGLAGSADTQYFGPGTRLTVL.

V gene TRBV29-1 combines with J gene TRBJ1-4, with TRBD1 matching over 8 bases. The V gene end was trimmed by 6 bases and the J gene end by 7 bases; junction bases not matched to a gene: 7. The CDR3 spans 13 residues. The V gene's germline CDR1 is SQVTM and CDR2 ANQGSEA. DNA of the CDR3: TGCAGCGTAACCGGGACAGGAAGTGAAAAACTGTTTTTT. This sequence encodes CSVTGTGSEKLFF.

This clone was detected only once. The chain uses TRBV5-1 and TRBJ2-2; possible D gene TRBD2, 5 bases. The V end was cut by 3 bases, the J end by 4 bases, with 10 bases between. The CDR3 is made up of 14 amino acids. Germline values: CDR1 SGHRS, CDR2 YFSETQ. The CDR3 DNA sequence: TGCGCCAGCAGCTCCACTAGTTCCACCGGGGAGCTGTTTTTT. It translates to CASSSTSSTGELFF.

V gene TRBV9 combines with J gene TRBJ2-1, with D maybe TRBD1 (5 bases). The CDR3 spans 13 residues. Germline loops: CDR1 SGDLS, CDR2 YYNGEE. V was shortened by 1 base and J by 6 bases, with 8 bases between the two germline ends. CDR3 sequence: CASSVLGVNEQFF. CDR3 in DNA: TGTGCCAGCAGCGTACTAGGGGTCAATGAGCAGTTCTTC.

The chain uses TRBV6-5 and TRBJ2-7; 9 bases are a match to TRBD2. Germline CDR1 reads MNHEY; CDR2 reads SVGAGI. The CDR3 loop spans 15 amino acids. The trim removed 6 bases at V and 5 bases at J, leaving 11 bases unmatched. The CDR3 protein is CASRRLSGRADEQYF. CDR3 in DNA: TGTGCCAGCAGAAGACTTAGCGGGAGAGCGGACGAGCAGTACTTC.